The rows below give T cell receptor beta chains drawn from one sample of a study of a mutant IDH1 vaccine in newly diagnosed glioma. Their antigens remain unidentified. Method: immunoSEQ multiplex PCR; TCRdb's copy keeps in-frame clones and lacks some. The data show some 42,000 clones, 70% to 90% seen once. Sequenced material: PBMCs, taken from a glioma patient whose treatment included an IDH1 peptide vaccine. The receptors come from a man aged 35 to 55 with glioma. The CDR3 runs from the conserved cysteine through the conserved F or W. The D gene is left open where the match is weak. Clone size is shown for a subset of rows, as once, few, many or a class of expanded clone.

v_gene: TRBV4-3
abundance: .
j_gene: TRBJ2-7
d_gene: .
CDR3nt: TGCGCCAGCAGCCGGAATCGCGGGACGTACTACGAGCAGTACTTC
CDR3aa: CASSRNRGTYYEQYF

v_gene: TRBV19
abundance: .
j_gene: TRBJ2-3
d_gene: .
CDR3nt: TGTGCCAGTAGTTTCGGGTCTCAGCGGGATACGCAGTATTTT
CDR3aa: CASSFGSQRDTQYF

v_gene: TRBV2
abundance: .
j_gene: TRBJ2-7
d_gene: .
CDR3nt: TGTGCCAGCAGTGAAACGTACGAGCAGTACTTC
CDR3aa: CASSETYEQYF

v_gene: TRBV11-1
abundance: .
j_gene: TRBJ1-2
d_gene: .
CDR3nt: TGTGCCAGCAGCTTAAGTCTACAGGGTGGCTACACCTTC
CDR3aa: CASSLSLQGGYTF

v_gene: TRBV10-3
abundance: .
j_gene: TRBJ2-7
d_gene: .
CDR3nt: TGTGCCATCAGTGACGATTGGGTTATCTACGAGCAGTACTTC
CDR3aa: CAISDDWVIYEQYF

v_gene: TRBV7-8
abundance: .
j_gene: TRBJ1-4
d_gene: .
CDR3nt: TGTGCCAGCAGCTCCGTGGTGCGGGGTAATGAAAAACTGTTTTTT
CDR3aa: CASSSVVRGNEKLFF

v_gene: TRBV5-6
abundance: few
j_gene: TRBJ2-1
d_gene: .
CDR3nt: TGTGCCAGCAGCTTGGCACTGGTAGAACCAGAATCCTACAATGAGCAGTTCTTC
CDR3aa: CASSLALVEPESYNEQFF

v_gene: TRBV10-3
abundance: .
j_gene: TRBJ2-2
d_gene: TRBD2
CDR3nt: TGTGCCATCAGGGTGGCAAGCGGGAGAATCGACGGGGAGCTGTTTTTT
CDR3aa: CAIRVASGRIDGELFF

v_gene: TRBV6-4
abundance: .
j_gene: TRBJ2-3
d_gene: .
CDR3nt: TGTGCCAGCAGTGTGAGGGGGGACACAGATACGCAGTATTTT
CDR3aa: CASSVRGDTDTQYF

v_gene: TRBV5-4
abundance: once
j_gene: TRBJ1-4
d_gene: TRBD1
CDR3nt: TGTGCCAGCAGCTCCCGGGACAGGGGTGTTGAAAAACTGTTTTTT
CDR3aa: CASSSRDRGVEKLFF

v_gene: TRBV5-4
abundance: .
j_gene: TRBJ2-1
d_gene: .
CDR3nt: TGTGCCAGCAGCTTGGAACAGGGCCTCCCGTACAATGAGCAGTTCTTC
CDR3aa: CASSLEQGLPYNEQFF

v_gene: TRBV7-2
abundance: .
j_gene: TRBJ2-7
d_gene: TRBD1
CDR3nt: TGTGCCAGCAGCTCCAGGACAGGGGAGAGCGAGCAGTACTTC
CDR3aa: CASSSRTGESEQYF

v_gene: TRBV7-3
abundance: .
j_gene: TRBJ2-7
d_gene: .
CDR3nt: TGTGCCAGTTCTCGGACAGACACCTACGAGCAGTACTTC
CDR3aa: CASSRTDTYEQYF

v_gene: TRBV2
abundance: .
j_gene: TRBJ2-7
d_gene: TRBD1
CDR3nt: TGTGCCAGCAGGCCGGGACAGGGTGTCCACGAGCAGTACTTC
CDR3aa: CASRPGQGVHEQYF

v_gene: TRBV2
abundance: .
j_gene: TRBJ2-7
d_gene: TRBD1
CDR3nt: TGTGCCAGCAGTGGGGACAGGGGGCGTCCCTACGAGCAGTACTTC
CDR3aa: CASSGDRGRPYEQYF

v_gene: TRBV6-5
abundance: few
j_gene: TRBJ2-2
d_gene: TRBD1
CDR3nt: TGTGCCAGCAGTCGGGACAGGGGGAACGGGGAGCTGTTTTTT
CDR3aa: CASSRDRGNGELFF

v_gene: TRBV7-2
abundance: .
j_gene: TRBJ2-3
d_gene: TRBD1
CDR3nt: TGTGCCAGCAGCACAAGACAGGGCTCAGATACGCAGTATTTT
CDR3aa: CASSTRQGSDTQYF

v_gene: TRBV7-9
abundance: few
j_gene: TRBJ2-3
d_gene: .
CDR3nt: TGTGCCAGCAGACGGGGAGTGTATACGCAGTATTTT
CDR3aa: CASRRGVYTQYF

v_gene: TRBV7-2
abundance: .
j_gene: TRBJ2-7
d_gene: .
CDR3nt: TGTGCCAGCAGCGGTCAGGCGGGACCCGCCTACGAGCAGTACTTC
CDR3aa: CASSGQAGPAYEQYF

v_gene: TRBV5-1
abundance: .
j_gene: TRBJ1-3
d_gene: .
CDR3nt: TGCGCCAGCAGTTTACAGCAGGGTGCTGGAAACACCATATATTTT
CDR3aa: CASSLQQGAGNTIYF

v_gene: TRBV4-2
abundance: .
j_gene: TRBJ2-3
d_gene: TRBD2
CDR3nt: TGTGCCAGCAGCCAACGAACCCTTAGCGGGACCGGCACAGATACGCAGTATTTT
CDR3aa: CASSQRTLSGTGTDTQYF

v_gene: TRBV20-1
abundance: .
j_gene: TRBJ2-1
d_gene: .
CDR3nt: TGCAGTGCTAGAGGTGGAGAGGAGCAGTTCTTC
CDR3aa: CSARGGEEQFF

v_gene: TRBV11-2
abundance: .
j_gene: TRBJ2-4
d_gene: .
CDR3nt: TGTGCCAGCAGCCCCCTATGGTCAGCCAAAAACATTCAGTACTTC
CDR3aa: CASSPLWSAKNIQYF

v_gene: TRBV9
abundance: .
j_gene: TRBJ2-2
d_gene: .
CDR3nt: TGTGCCAGCAGCGTAATTGGCACGGACGCTGAGCTGTTTTTT
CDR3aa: CASSVIGTDAELFF

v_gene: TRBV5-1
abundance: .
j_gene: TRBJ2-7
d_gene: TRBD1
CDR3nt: TGCGCCAGCAGCTTTGGCAGGGGGCCATACGAGCAGTACTTC
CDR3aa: CASSFGRGPYEQYF

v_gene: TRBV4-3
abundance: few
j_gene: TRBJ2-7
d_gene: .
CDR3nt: TGCGCCAGCAGCCAAGTGACTGGGGGCGAGCAGTACTTC
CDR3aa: CASSQVTGGEQYF

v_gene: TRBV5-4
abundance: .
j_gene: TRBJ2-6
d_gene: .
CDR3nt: TGTGCCAGCAGCGGAAGGGGCGGGGCCAACGTCCTGACTTTC
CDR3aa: CASSGRGGANVLTF

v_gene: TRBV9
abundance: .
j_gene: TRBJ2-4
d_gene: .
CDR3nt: TGTGCCAGCAGCCCCCTGGTATCCCATCAAGCCAAAAACATTCAGTACTTC
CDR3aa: CASSPLVSHQAKNIQYF

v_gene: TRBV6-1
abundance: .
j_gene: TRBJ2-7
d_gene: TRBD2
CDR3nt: TGTGCCAGCAGTGAAGGCGGGGGGTTCGAGCAGTACTTC
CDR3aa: CASSEGGGFEQYF

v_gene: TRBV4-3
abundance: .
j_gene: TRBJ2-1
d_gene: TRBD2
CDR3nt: TGCGCCAGCAGCCAAGATGTAGCGGGAGGGACTTTGGATGAGCAGTTCTTC
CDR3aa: CASSQDVAGGTLDEQFF

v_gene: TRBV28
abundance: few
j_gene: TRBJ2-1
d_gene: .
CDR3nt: TGTGCCAGCAGTTTTTTGAGGGTTGGAGTGCAGTTCTTC
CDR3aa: CASSFLRVGVQFF

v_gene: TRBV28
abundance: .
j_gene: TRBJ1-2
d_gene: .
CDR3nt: TGTGCCAGCAGCTATGACTCATTGCCTGGCTATGGCTACACCTTC
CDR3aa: CASSYDSLPGYGYTF

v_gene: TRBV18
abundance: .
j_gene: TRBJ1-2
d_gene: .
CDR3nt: TGTGCCAGCTCACCGCTGGCGGGGGGCATCGGCTACACCTTC
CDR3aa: CASSPLAGGIGYTF

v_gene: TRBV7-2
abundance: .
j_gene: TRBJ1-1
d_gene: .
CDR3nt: TGTGCCAGCAGCCGACCTCCAGGGGTTTACATGAACACTGAAGCTTTCTTT
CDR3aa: CASSRPPGVYMNTEAFF

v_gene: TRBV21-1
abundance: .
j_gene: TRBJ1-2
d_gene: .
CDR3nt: TGTGCCAGCATTAGTGATTGCTGGAACTATGGCTACACCTTC
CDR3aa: CASISDCWNYGYTF

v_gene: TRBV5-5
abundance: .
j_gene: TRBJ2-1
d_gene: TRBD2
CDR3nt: TGTGCCAGCAGCTCCGCGACTAGCTACGACAATGAGCAGTTCTTC
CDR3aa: CASSSATSYDNEQFF

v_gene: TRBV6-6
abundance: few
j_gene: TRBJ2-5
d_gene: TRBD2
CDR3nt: TGTGCCAGCAGTCCCGGGGGGATAAAAGAGACCCAGTACTTC
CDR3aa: CASSPGGIKETQYF

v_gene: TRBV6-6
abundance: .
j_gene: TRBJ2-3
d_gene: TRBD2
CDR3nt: TGTGCCAGCATCCTTGACGGGGGGACAGATACGCAGTATTTT
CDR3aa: CASILDGGTDTQYF

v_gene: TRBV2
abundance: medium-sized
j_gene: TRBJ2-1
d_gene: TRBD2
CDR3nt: TGTGCCAGCAGTGCGGACGGGAGGGCCAGCAATGAGCAGTTCTTC
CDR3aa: CASSADGRASNEQFF

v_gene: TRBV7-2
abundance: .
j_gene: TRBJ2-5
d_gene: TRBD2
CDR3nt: TGTGCCAGCAGCTTAGTAACGGGAGGGCCGGGGGAGACCCAGTACTTC
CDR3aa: CASSLVTGGPGETQYF

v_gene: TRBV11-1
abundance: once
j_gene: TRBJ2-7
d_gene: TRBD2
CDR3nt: TGTGCCAGCAGCATCCCCACTAGCGGAAAATACGAGCAGTACTTC
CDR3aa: CASSIPTSGKYEQYF

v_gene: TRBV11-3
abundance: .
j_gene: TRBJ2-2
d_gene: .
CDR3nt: TGTGCCAGCAGTTTAGCGGCAAGCACCGGGGAGCTGTTTTTT
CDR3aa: CASSLAASTGELFF

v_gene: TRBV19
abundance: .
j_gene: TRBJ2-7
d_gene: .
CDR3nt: TGTGCCAGTAGTATTGGAACAGGAGTTCACGAGCAGTACTTC
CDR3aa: CASSIGTGVHEQYF

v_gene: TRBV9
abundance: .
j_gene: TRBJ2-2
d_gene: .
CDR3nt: TGTGCCAGCAGCGTACGGTCAATTGGGATCGGGGAGCTGTTTTTT
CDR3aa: CASSVRSIGIGELFF

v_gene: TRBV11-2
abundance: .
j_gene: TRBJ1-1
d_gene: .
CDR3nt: TGTGCCAGCAGCTTAGTTGGGCAGAACACTGAAGCTTTCTTT
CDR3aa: CASSLVGQNTEAFF